The 10 T cell receptor beta chains reported below all come from one sample, sequenced in a study of blood T cells in healthy people across ages. The use of a sample-barcoded 5' primer and a J-beta primer mix characterized a second PCR of about 6 to 12 cycles. In TCRdb, the 5' RACE reads were re-called with MiXCR into one record per CDR3 protein. Of around 1,500,000 distinct CDR3 sequences listed, around 39% are singletons. The sequenced sample was blood. These receptors all come from a woman younger than 35 in good health.

The chain employs TRBV27 and TRBJ1-5; 9 bases line up with TRBD1. Unmatched junction bases numbered 12, after V lost 6 bases and J lost 6 bases. The germline V gene has CDR1 MNHEY and CDR2 SMNVEV (reference sequence). The CDR3 extends over 16 amino acids. The CDR3 loop reads CASSQRTGVVGQPQHF. CDR3 coding DNA: TGTGCCAGCAGCCAACGGACAGGGGTTGTGGGTCAGCCCCAGCATTTT.

In its sample, this clonotype was seen a few times. The chain employs TRBV4-1 and TRBJ2-1; TRBD2 agrees at 9 bases. CDR1 and CDR2 (germline): MGHRA, YSYEKL. CDR3 size: 17 residues. Trimming removed 0 bases from V and 3 bases from J; junction bases left unmatched: 6. The CDR3 loop is CASSQEGLAGIYNEQFF. As DNA, the CDR3 is TGCGCCAGCAGCCAAGAGGGGCTAGCGGGGATCTACAATGAGCAGTTCTTC.

This sequence joins TRBV15 and TRBJ2-5, with a possible D match to TRBD1 (7 bases). Per germline, CDR1 LNHNV and CDR2 YYDKDF (reference sequence). This CDR3 contains 14 residues. V was cut by 3 bases and J by 2 bases, with 10 bases left in between. The CDR3 nucleotides read TGTGCCACCAGCAGGACAGGGACTCAAGAGACCCAGTACTTC. Translating gives CATSRTGTQETQYF.

This chain links TRBV2 with TRBJ1-5; D remains unclear. V shed 3 bases and J shed 10 bases, with 7 bases lying between them. The CDR3 has 11 residues. Looked up from germline, CDR1 is SNHLY and CDR2 is FYNNEI. The CDR3 coding sequence is TGTGCCAGCAGTGACCGTGGACCCCAGCATTTT. This translates into CASSDRGPQHF.

The gene calls are TRBV21-1 and TRBJ2-1; the D call in the table, TRBD1, was not verified against the DNA. TRBV21-1 is deemed a pseudogene. The CDR3 covers 16 residues. The CDR3 spells CASSKWCHTRGDEQFF. The CDR3 region has the DNA TGTGCCAGCAGCAAATGGTGCCACACCCGGGGAGATGAGCAGTTCTTC.

With regard to this clonotype: The junction does not match germline at one end; this may be a read error. The rearrangement links TRBV12-3 or TRBV12-4 to TRBJ2-1; 7 bases align to TRBD2. This CDR3 has 15 residues. In nucleotides, the CDR3 is TGTGCCGGCAGTTTGGGCGGGAGCTCCTACAATGAGCAGTTCTTC. It is translated as CAGSLGGSSYNEQFF.

This clonotype was recorded many times. The chain joins TRBV29-1 to TRBJ2-1, with D maybe TRBD2 (5 bases). CDR3 length: 15 residues. The germline V and J ends were trimmed by 0 bases and 4 bases, with 13 bases remaining between them. CDR1 SQVTM and CDR2 ANQGSEA come from the germline V gene. Here the CDR3 DNA reads TGCAGCGTTGAAGAGTGGGCTAGCAGATACAATGAGCAGTTCTTC. Protein sequence: CSVEEWASRYNEQFF.

This chain links TRBV6-2 or TRBV6-3 with TRBJ1-2, with 7 bases matching TRBD1. Germline trimming cut 8 bases from V and 8 bases from J; bases unmatched to any gene: 11. Germline assignment: CDR1 MNHEY and CDR2 SVGEGT. The CDR3 runs 13 residues. Here the CDR3 DNA reads TGTGCCAGCCAGAACGGGACAGTGGGAGGCTACACCTTC. This translates into CASQNGTVGGYTF.

The chain employs TRBV5-1 and TRBJ2-3; 9 bases align to TRBD2. Trimming removed 4 bases from V and 4 bases from J; junction bases left unmatched: 10. Germline CDR1 and CDR2: SGHRS and YFSETQ. The CDR3 consists of 16 residues. CDR3 bases: TGCGCCAGCAGCCCGGGACTAGCTAGTGTCGCAGATACGCAGTATTTT. It codes for CASSPGLASVADTQYF.

Notes on this clonotype: This may arise from a read error, as a much more abundant clone is one base away. This sequence joins TRBV10-3 and TRBJ2-3; D possibly corresponds to TRBD2 (5 bases). CDR1 and CDR2 from the germline V gene are ENHRY and SYGVKD. This CDR3 spans 13 amino acids. V was pared by 9 bases and J by 0 bases, with 10 bases between. CDR3 amino acids: CAIRAASTDTQYF. Here the CDR3 DNA reads TGTGCCATACGAGCGGCTAGCACAGATACGCAGTATTTT.